One and the same sample provided the 2 T cell receptor beta chains below, sequenced in a study of response to subunit inactivated influenza vaccine listed by TCRdb under 2018. The protocol used for the library was RT-PCR. Sequencer: Illumina HiSeq 2500. TCRdb reprocessed the public reads (quality trimming at Q25 with fastp, clone calling with MiXCR) and kept in-frame beta chains. All rows with the same CDR3 protein become a single entry with the most common DNA and genes. Counted in this sample were roughly 500,000 distinct CDR3 sequences; 15% to 20% of them appeared once. Around 3% of the sample rests with the top ten. This specimen consisted of CD4+ T cells sorted from PBMCs, obtained about 23 months after vaccination. Receptors originate from a man in his fifties or sixties who received an inactivated influenza vaccine. Donor details come from another sample of the same person, matched by shared clones.

This clonotype has just a few counts. The chain carries TRBV12-3 or TRBV12-4 and TRBJ2-1; 8 bases agree with TRBD1. Germline trimming cut 5 bases from V and 4 bases from J; bases unmatched to any gene: 7. The CDR3 runs 15 residues. The CDR3: CASSPKGQVYNEQFF. The CDR3 DNA is TGTGCCAGCAGTCCCAAGGGACAGGTTTACAATGAGCAGTTCTTC.

This clonotype was found a few times. This chain connects TRBV20-1 to TRBJ1-5, with 10 bases that match TRBD1. Germline CDR1 is DFQATT and CDR2 is SNEGSKA (reference sequence). V was clipped by 4 bases and J by 4 bases; unmatched bases: 4. CDR3 length equals 14 residues. As DNA, the CDR3 is TGCAGTGCTAAAAGGACAGGGGGGAATCAGCCCCAGCATTTT. Its translation: CSAKRTGGNQPQHF.